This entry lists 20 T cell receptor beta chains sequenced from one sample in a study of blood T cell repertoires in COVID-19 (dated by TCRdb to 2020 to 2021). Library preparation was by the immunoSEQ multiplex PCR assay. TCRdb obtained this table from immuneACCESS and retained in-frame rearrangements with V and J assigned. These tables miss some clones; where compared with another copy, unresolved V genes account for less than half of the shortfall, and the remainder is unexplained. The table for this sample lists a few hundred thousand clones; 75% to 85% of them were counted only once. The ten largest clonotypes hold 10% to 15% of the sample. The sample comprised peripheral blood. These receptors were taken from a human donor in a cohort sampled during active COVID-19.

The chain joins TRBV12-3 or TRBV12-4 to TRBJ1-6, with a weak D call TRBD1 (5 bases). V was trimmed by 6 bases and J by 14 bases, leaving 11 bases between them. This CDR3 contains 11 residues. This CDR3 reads CASSPGGALHF. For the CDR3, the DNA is TGTGCCAGCAGCCCCGGGGGGGCCCTCCACTTT.

CDR3 sequence (DNA): TGTGCCAGCAGCTCCTGGGACAGGGGGTCCGGTGAAGCTTTCTTT. Amino acids: CASSSWDRGSGEAFF. This chain links TRBV7-9 with TRBJ1-1, with 11 bases lining up with TRBD1. Germline CDR1 SEHNR, CDR2 FQNEAQ (reference sequence). This CDR3 spans 15 amino acids. J lost 7 bases, V lost 4 bases, and 8 bases had no gene match.

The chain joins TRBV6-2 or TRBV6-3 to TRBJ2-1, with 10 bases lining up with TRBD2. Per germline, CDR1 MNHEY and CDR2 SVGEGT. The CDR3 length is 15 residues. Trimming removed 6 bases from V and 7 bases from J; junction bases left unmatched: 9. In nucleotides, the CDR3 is TGTGCCAGCAGCCACCCGGGACTAGCGACAAATGAGCAGTTCTTC. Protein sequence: CASSHPGLATNEQFF.

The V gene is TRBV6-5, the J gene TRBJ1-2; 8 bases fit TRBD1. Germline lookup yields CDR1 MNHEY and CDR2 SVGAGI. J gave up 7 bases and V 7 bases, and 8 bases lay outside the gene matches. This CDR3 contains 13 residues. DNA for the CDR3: TGTGCCAGCACCGGACAGGGTTTAGGTGGCTACACCTTC. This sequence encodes CASTGQGLGGYTF.

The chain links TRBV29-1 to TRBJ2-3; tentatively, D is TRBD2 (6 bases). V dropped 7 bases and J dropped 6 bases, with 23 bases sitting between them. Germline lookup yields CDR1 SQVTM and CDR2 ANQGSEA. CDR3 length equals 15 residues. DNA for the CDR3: TGCAGCGCCTTGAACATGATATTAGCGGTGGATACGCAGTATTTT. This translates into CSALNMILAVDTQYF.

In DNA form, the CDR3 reads TGTGCCAGCAGTGAAGGATGGACAGAGCAGCCCCAGCATTTT. It codes for CASSEGWTEQPQHF. The chain is built from TRBV25-1 and TRBJ1-5; possibly TRBD1 for D (6 bases). CDR1 is MGHDK and CDR2 is SYGVNS in the germline V gene. Trimming left V 2 bases short and J 7 bases short, with 12 bases between. CDR3 length equals 14 residues.

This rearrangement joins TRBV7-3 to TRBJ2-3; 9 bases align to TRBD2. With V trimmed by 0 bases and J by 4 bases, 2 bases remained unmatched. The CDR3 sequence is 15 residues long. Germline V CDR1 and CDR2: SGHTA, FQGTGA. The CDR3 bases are TGTGCCAGCAGCTTAACTAGCGGGGGAGCAGATACGCAGTATTTT. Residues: CASSLTSGGADTQYF.

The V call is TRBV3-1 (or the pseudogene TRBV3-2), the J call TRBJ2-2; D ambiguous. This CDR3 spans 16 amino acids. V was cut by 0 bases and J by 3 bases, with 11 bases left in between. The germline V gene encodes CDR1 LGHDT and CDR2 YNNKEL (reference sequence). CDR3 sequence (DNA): TGTGCCAGCAGCCAAGATCGGCAGGTACACACCGGGGAGCTGTTTTTT. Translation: CASSQDRQVHTGELFF.

Here the CDR3 DNA reads TGTGCCAGCAGCGTAACGGGAACAGATACGCAGTATTTT. Its translation: CASSVTGTDTQYF. The V and J genes are TRBV9 and TRBJ2-3, with D possibly being TRBD2 (5 bases). The CDR3 is 13 amino acids. Germline V gene sequence: CDR1 SGDLS, CDR2 YYNGEE. V was pared by 1 base and J by 3 bases, with 6 bases between. Based on the CDR3 plus reference TRBV9 and TRBJ2-3, the full variable domain is DSGVTQTPKHLITATGQRVTLRCSPRSGDLSVYWYQQSLDQGLQFLIQYYNGEERAKGNILERFSAQQFPDLHSELNLSSLELGDSALYFCASSVTGTDTQYFGPGTRLTVL.

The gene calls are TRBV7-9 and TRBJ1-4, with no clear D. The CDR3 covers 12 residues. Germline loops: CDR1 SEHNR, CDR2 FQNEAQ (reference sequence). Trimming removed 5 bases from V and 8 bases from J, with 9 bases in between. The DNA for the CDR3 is TGTGCCAGCAGCCCTCAAGAGGAAAAACTGTTTTTT. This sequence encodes CASSPQEEKLFF.

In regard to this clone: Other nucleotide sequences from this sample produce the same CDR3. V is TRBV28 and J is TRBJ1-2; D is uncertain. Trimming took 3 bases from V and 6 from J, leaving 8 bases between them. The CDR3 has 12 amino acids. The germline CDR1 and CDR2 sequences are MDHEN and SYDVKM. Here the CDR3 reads CASSLGGNGYTF. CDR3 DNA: TGTGCCAGCAGTTTGGGCGGGAATGGCTACACCTTC.

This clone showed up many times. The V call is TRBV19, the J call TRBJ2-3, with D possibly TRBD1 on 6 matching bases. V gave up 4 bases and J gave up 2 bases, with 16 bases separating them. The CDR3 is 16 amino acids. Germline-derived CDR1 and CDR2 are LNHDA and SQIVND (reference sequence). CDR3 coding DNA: TGTGCCAGTAGTAAGGAACGGACAGATTTCACAGATACGCAGTATTTT. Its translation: CASSKERTDFTDTQYF.

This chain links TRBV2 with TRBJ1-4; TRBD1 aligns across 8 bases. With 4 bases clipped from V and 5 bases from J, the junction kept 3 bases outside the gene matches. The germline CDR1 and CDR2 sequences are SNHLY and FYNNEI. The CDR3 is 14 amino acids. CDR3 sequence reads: CASSGGTGNEKLFF. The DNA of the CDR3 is TGTGCCAGCAGTGGTGGGACAGGAAATGAAAAACTGTTTTTT.

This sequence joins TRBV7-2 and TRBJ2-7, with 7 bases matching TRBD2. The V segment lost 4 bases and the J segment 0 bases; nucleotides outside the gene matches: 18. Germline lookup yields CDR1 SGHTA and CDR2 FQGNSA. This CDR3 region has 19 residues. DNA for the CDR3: TGTGCCAGCAGCTCCCTCGGCGGGCTAGCGGCTAGCCCCTCCTACGAGCAGTACTTC. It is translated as CASSSLGGLAASPSYEQYF.

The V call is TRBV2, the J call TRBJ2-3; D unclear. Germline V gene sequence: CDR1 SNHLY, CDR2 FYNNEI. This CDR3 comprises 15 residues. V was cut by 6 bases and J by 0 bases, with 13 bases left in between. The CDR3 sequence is CASSLVEASTDTQYF. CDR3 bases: TGTGCCAGCAGCTTAGTCGAAGCTAGCACAGATACGCAGTATTTT.

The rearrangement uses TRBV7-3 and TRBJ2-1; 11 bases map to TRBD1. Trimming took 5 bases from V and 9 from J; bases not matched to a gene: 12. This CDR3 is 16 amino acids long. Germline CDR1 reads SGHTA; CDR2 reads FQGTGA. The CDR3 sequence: CASSIGEDRGLSEQFF. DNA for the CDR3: TGTGCCAGCAGCATCGGCGAGGACAGGGGGCTTAGTGAGCAGTTCTTC.

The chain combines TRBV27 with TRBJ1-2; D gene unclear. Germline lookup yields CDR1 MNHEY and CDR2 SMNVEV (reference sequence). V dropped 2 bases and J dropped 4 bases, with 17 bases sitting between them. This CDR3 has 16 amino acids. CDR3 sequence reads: CASSLGSEGWSYGYTF. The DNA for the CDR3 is TGTGCCAGCAGTTTAGGAAGTGAAGGTTGGAGCTATGGCTACACCTTC.

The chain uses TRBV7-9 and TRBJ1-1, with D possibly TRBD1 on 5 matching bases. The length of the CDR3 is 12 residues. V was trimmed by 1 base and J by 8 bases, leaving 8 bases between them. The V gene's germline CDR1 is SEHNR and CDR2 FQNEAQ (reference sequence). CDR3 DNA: TGTGCCAGCAGCTTAGGGACACGAGAAGCTTTCTTT. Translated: CASSLGTREAFF.

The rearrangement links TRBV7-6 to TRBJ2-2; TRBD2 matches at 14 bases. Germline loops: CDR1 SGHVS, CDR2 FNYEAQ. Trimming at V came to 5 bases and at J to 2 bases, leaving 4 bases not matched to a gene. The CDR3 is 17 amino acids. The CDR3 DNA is TGTGCCAGCAGCCTCGGACTAGCGGGAGGAAACACCGGGGAGCTGTTTTTT. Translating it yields CASSLGLAGGNTGELFF.

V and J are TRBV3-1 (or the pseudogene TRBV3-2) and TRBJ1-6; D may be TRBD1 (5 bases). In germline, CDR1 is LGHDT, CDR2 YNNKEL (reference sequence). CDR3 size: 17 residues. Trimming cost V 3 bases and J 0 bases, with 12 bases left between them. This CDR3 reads CASSQGGPGSYNSPLHF. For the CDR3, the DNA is TGTGCCAGCAGCCAGGGGGGACCGGGCTCCTATAATTCACCCCTCCACTTT.